This T cell receptor (beta chain) originates from a study of blood T cell repertoires in COVID-19. Study-level background: PBMCs, B-cell-depleted T cells, or T cells provided the cDNA or gDNA that made up the material.

Source study methods: For nucleated cells, counts were estimated from reference gene primer amplification. Profiled with immunoSEQ multiplex PCR; TCRdb holds only in-frame clones, not every one. V and J calls and clone size come straight from that table; D and trimming were deduced from the DNA. The sample lists 250,000 to 400,000 clones, 70% to 90% occurring once. Trimming removed 1 base from V and 7 bases from J, with 11 bases in between. Germline V gives CDR1 MGHRA, CDR2 YSYEKL. The CDR3 covers 14 residues. The specimen sequenced was peripheral blood. This chain connects TRBV4-1 to TRBJ2-1; no firm D call. The sequence was obtained from a woman between 25 and 40 years old with COVID-19, enrolled during active disease. CDR3 nucleotides: TGCGCCAGCAGCCAAGGGGCAGTAGGAAATGAGCAGTTCTTC. Its protein is CASSQGAVGNEQFF.